This T cell receptor beta chain was found in a study of identical twins. Study-wide results and caveats: Abundant beta clonotypes from cord blood bore fewer insertions; memory repertoires lacked this pattern.

TCRdb reprocessed the 5' RACE reads via MiXCR and lists one record per CDR3 protein. The data hold hundreds of thousands of distinct CDR3 sequences, with about 24% observed a single time. As to this clonotype: Its antigen remains unknown.

Germline-derived CDR1 and CDR2 are SGHAT and FQNNGV. This CDR3 spans 17 amino acids. V lost 5 bases to trimming and J lost 1 base, with 20 bases between them. These data also formed part of another study, on T cells expressing NK-cell markers. As that report states: In several experiments, an anti-gamma-delta TCR antibody restricted sorting to alpha-beta TCR T cells. Dominant NKG2C+ clonotypes accounted for roughly 1.0-7.0% of CD8+ T cells in six donors. The CD3+CD56-NKG2C+ fraction of a few donors was also led by these clonotypes.

The V gene is TRBV11-2, the J gene TRBJ2-5; no clear D gene. Input material: CD4+ T cells sorted from blood. This receptor was obtained from a woman aged 18-29 years in good health. CDR3: CASSPRRVPRRQETQYF. The CDR3, as DNA: TGTGCCAGCAGCCCCCGAAGGGTTCCCCGTCGCCAAGAGACCCAGTACTTC.